Presented here are 23 T cell receptor beta chains from one specimen sequenced in a study of T cell responses to AZD1222 COVID-19 vaccine. Only in-frame clones appear in the TCRdb table, and some are missing; sequencing was by immunoSEQ multiplex PCR. The top ten hold over 1.2% of the sample, which has about 150,000 clones, around nine tenths seen once. The sample here was peripheral blood, taken on day 0 of AZD1222 vaccination. Receptor source: an adult in good health.

The V call is TRBV28, the J call TRBJ1-2, with 9 bases identical to TRBD1. Trimming at V came to 6 bases and at J to 4 bases, leaving 6 bases not matched to a gene. The germline gives CDR1 MDHEN, CDR2 SYDVKM. This CDR3 is 14 amino acids long. As DNA, the CDR3 is TGTGCCAGCAGACTGGACAGGGGAACCTATGGCTACACCTTC. It codes for CASRLDRGTYGYTF.

The chain has TRBV29-1 and TRBJ1-1; D gene uncertain. This CDR3 comprises 12 residues. The germline V and J ends were trimmed by 4 bases and 0 bases, with 6 bases remaining between them. The germline V gene has CDR1 SQVTM and CDR2 ANQGSEA. This CDR3 reads CSVVVMNTEAFF. In DNA, the CDR3 is TGCAGCGTTGTCGTGATGAACACTGAAGCTTTCTTT.

The CDR3 loop reads CASSLQGPLNTEAFF. The DNA for the CDR3 is TGCGCCAGCAGCTTGCAGGGTCCCCTGAACACTGAAGCTTTCTTT. V gene TRBV5-1 combines with J gene TRBJ1-1, with D maybe TRBD1 (5 bases). The CDR3 extends over 15 amino acids. Trimming cost V 1 base and J 0 bases, with 10 bases left between them. Per the germline V gene, CDR1 is SGHRS and CDR2 is YFSETQ.

The chain combines TRBV29-1 with TRBJ1-1; 7 positions agree with TRBD1. The V gene end was trimmed by 8 bases and the J gene end by 11 bases; junction bases not matched to a gene: 14. Germline V CDR1 and CDR2: SQVTM, ANQGSEA. The CDR3 loop spans 12 amino acids. The CDR3 sequence is CSFWTGPRMAFF. The CDR3 DNA is TGCAGCTTCTGGACAGGCCCAAGGATGGCTTTCTTT.

The rearrangement uses TRBV28 and TRBJ1-5, with D perhaps TRBD1 (5 bases). The CDR3 runs 15 residues. Germline lookup yields CDR1 MDHEN and CDR2 SYDVKM. Trimming removed 5 bases from V and 3 bases from J, with 14 bases in between. Written as DNA, the CDR3 is TGTGCCAGCAGTGGTCAGATGGGGGACAATCAGCCCCAGCATTTT. It is translated as CASSGQMGDNQPQHF.

V is TRBV9 and J is TRBJ1-4; D gene uncertain. V was shortened by 4 bases and J by 4 bases, with 8 bases between the two germline ends. The CDR3 is 13 amino acids. Germline V lookup: CDR1 SGDLS, CDR2 YYNGEE. CDR3 sequence reads: CASSPDHNEKLFF. Here the CDR3 DNA reads TGTGCCAGCAGCCCCGATCATAATGAAAAACTGTTTTTT.

CDR3 sequence (DNA): TGTGCCAGCAGTGAAAGGGAGCAGTCCTACGAGCAGTACTTC. It codes for CASSEREQSYEQYF. The chain employs TRBV2 and TRBJ2-7; TRBD2 is a possible D gene (5 bases). Germline values: CDR1 SNHLY, CDR2 FYNNEI. The CDR3 contains 14 residues. With 2 bases removed from V and 1 base from J, the gap between germline ends came to 9 bases.

This clone has just one count. The DNA for the CDR3 is TGTGCCAGCAGCTTAGGCCCGGACAGGACCGGAAACACCATATATTTT. This sequence encodes CASSLGPDRTGNTIYF. The genes are TRBV7-6 and TRBJ1-3, with 7 bases that match TRBD1. Germline-derived CDR1 and CDR2 are SGHVS and FNYEAQ. With 1 base clipped from V and 4 bases from J, the junction kept 7 bases outside the gene matches. This CDR3 has 16 residues.

DNA of the CDR3: TGTGCCAGCTCACCCCCAGCGGGGGGTCGGGGCAATGAGCAGTTCTTC. Protein: CASSPPAGGRGNEQFF. The chain recombines TRBV18 with TRBJ2-1, with 9 positions matching TRBD2. V was pared by 3 bases and J by 6 bases, with 9 bases of the junction left unmatched. The CDR3 consists of 16 residues. The germline V gene has CDR1 KGHSH and CDR2 LQKENI.

The chain has TRBV11-2 and TRBJ1-1; 9 bases map to TRBD1. The V segment lost 5 bases and the J segment 7 bases; nucleotides outside the gene matches: 11. Germline lookup yields CDR1 SGHAT and CDR2 FQNNGV. The CDR3 consists of 15 residues. DNA for the CDR3: TGTGCCAGCAGCCGAGCTCTGGGGGACAGGGATGAAGCTTTCTTT. Its protein is CASSRALGDRDEAFF.

V usage is TRBV5-1 and J usage is TRBJ2-1, with TRBD2 matching 9 bases. Trimming at V came to 0 bases and at J to 2 bases, leaving 0 bases not matched to a gene. The CDR3 is made up of 15 amino acids. The germline V gene has CDR1 SGHRS and CDR2 YFSETQ. CDR3 DNA: TGCGCCAGCAGCTTGGGACTAGCGGCCTACAATGAGCAGTTCTTC. Translating gives CASSLGLAAYNEQFF.

The V and J genes are TRBV19 and TRBJ1-6, with a possible D match to TRBD1 (6 bases). V was clipped by 7 bases and J by 9 bases, with 19 bases between them. The CDR3 is 15 residues long. Germline loops: CDR1 LNHDA, CDR2 SQIVND (reference sequence). The CDR3, as DNA: TGTGCCAGTAAAGGGGGGGCAGGGCCGAGTTCACCCCTCCACTTT. Translation gives CASKGGAGPSSPLHF.

The genes are TRBV5-1 and TRBJ2-7, with 9 bases fitting TRBD1. The CDR3 totals 17 residues. Germline CDR1 SGHRS, CDR2 YFSETQ. Unmatched junction bases numbered 13, after V lost 4 bases and J lost 2 bases. CDR3 in DNA: TGCGCCAGCAGCCCGGGACCCGGGACAGGGCGAACCTACGAGCAGTACTTC. Protein sequence: CASSPGPGTGRTYEQYF.

This clone appeared a few times. V gene TRBV3-1 (or the pseudogene TRBV3-2) combines with J gene TRBJ2-3; the D is unclear. Germline-derived CDR1 and CDR2 are LGHDT and YNNKEL (reference sequence). Between the trimmed V and J ends, which lost 0 bases and 6 bases, there was a span of 10 bases. CDR3 size: 14 residues. The CDR3 coding sequence is TGTGCCAGCAGCCAAGATCTGGGAAGGGATACGCAGTATTTT. Amino acid sequence: CASSQDLGRDTQYF.

V usage is TRBV4-1 and J usage is TRBJ2-7; D may be TRBD2 (5 bases). The CDR3 covers 13 residues. Germline CDR1 is MGHRA and CDR2 is YSYEKL. V was trimmed by 3 bases and J by 4 bases, leaving 10 bases between them. Here the CDR3 reads CASSQASPYEQYF. CDR3 nucleotides: TGCGCCAGCAGCCAGGCTAGCCCATACGAGCAGTACTTC.

The chain uses TRBV27 and TRBJ2-7; D not certain. Germline V gives CDR1 MNHEY, CDR2 SMNVEV (reference sequence). The CDR3 runs to 14 residues. Trimming took off 2 bases at V and 3 bases at J, with 11 bases between the two ends. The CDR3 loop reads CASSLTLSGYEQYF. The CDR3 DNA sequence: TGTGCCAGCAGTTTAACCCTTTCGGGCTACGAGCAGTACTTC.

The chain uses TRBV28 and TRBJ1-6, with 7 bases lining up with TRBD1. Germline-derived CDR1 and CDR2 are MDHEN and SYDVKM. The V gene end was trimmed by 7 bases and the J gene end by 4 bases; junction bases not matched to a gene: 4. The CDR3 spans 14 residues. CDR3 DNA sequence: TGTGCCAGCATTCCGGGACAGTATAATTCACCCCTCCACTTT. This codes for CASIPGQYNSPLHF.

The chain employs TRBV28 and TRBJ1-2, with D unresolved. This CDR3 has 15 amino acids. V was shortened by 1 base and J by 4 bases, with 13 bases between the two germline ends. The germline V gene encodes CDR1 MDHEN and CDR2 SYDVKM. The CDR3 reads CASSLSPTRIYGYTF. DNA for the CDR3: TGTGCCAGCAGTTTATCCCCCACAAGGATCTATGGCTACACCTTC.

The chain couples TRBV7-2 to TRBJ2-6; D gene uncertain. This CDR3 region has 14 residues. The germline V and J ends were trimmed by 8 bases and 0 bases, with 8 bases remaining between them. Germline V gene data show CDR1 as SGHTA and CDR2 as FQGNSA. The CDR3 loop reads CASFRVSGANVLTF. CDR3 bases: TGTGCCAGCTTTAGGGTCTCTGGGGCCAACGTCCTGACTTTC.

J is TRBJ2-2 and V is TRBV11-3; 7 bases align to TRBD1. CDR1 and CDR2 (germline): SGHNT, YENEEA. V was clipped by 4 bases and J by 2 bases; unmatched bases: 4. The CDR3 length is 15 residues. The CDR3 DNA follows: TGTGCCAGCAGCTACCGGGACAGTAACACCGGGGAGCTGTTTTTT. As protein: CASSYRDSNTGELFF.

V is TRBV4-3 and J is TRBJ1-6; no firm D call. V shed 0 bases and J shed 10 bases, with 16 bases lying between them. The germline CDR1 and CDR2 sequences are LGHNA and YSLEER. The CDR3 is 16 residues long. Here the CDR3 DNA reads TGCGCCAGCAGCCAAGAATTTGACGCGGGGAAATCACCCCTCCACTTT. Translated: CASSQEFDAGKSPLHF.

This clone appeared a few times. V is TRBV14 and J is TRBJ1-1; D perhaps matches TRBD1 (6 bases). Germline V lookup: CDR1 SGHDN, CDR2 FVKESK. The CDR3 totals 13 residues. V lost 4 bases and J 7 bases, leaving 13 bases between the germline ends. The CDR3 DNA reads TGTGCCAGCAGCCTGGACAGAGGGGGTGAAGCTTTCTTT. As protein: CASSLDRGGEAFF.

The V and J genes are TRBV2 and TRBJ1-1; TRBD1 aligns across 7 bases. Germline V gives CDR1 SNHLY, CDR2 FYNNEI. The V and J ends lost 7 bases and 5 bases, in that order; junction bases with no gene match: 13. The CDR3 totals 15 residues. This CDR3 is CASTLQQGRGTEAFF. For the CDR3, the DNA is TGTGCCAGCACTCTCCAACAGGGGCGGGGGACTGAAGCTTTCTTT. The whole variable domain, filled in from reference TRBV2 and TRBJ1-1, reads EPEVTQTPSHQVTQMGQEVILRCVPISNHLYFYWYRQILGQKVEFLVSFYNNEISEKSEIFDDQFSVERPDGSNFTLKIRSTKLEDSAMYFCASTLQQGRGTEAFFGQGTRLTVV.